One and the same sample provided the 8 T cell receptor beta chains below, sequenced in a study of shared clonotypes between healthy human individuals. Clones were read by immunoSEQ multiplex PCR, and TCRdb kept only the in-frame ones, dropping some. The sample consists of about 490,000 clones, around 80% of them appearing once. The sequencing sample was made of PBMCs. The receptor set was obtained from a woman aged 40 to 55 in good health. Some clones in this sample may be carry-over from other donors' samples.

The chain is built from TRBV10-3 and TRBJ2-5; 14 bases are a match to TRBD2. The assigned J gene may be wrong: the sequence end matches TRBJ2-7 better. Germline CDR1 ENHRY, CDR2 SYGVKD. This CDR3 has 15 residues. CDR3: CAISWRTSGRNEQYF. CDR3 coding DNA: TGTGCCATCAGTTGGAGGACTAGCGGGAGGAACGAGCAGTACTTC.

V is TRBV6-5 and J is TRBJ1-2; the D gene is possibly TRBD1 (5 bases). From germline, CDR1 is MNHEY and CDR2 SVGAGI. CDR3 length: 12 residues. Trimming pared 4 bases from V and 8 bases from J, leaving 11 bases between. CDR3 in DNA: TGTGCCAGCAGTTCCTGGGGCGAGGGCTACACCTTC. Its protein product is CASSSWGEGYTF.

This clone has only one observation. The chain couples TRBV7-9 to TRBJ2-1, with TRBD1 identical over 9 bases. CDR3 length equals 17 residues. Per germline, CDR1 SEHNR and CDR2 FQNEAQ (reference sequence). The ends lost 5 bases at V and 8 bases at J; junction bases unmatched: 16. The CDR3: CASSLRQGDYSGDEQFF. The CDR3 coding sequence is TGTGCCAGCAGCCTGAGACAGGGGGATTATTCTGGAGATGAGCAGTTCTTC.

This chain joins TRBV5-1 and TRBJ1-4, with D possibly TRBD1 on 5 matching bases. Per germline, CDR1 SGHRS and CDR2 YFSETQ. V lost 1 base and J lost 5, with 21 bases in between. The CDR3 is 18 amino acids. Here the CDR3 DNA reads TGCGCCAGCAGCTTGCTATCCCCCCCCGGGACGGGAAATGAAAAACTGTTTTTT. Translated, it gives CASSLLSPPGTGNEKLFF. The full variable domain, with the rest looked up from reference TRBV5-1 and TRBJ1-4, is KAGVTQTPRYLIKTRGQQVTLSCSPISGHRSVSWYQQTPGQGLQFLFEYFSETQRNKGNFPGRFSGRQFSNSRSEMNVSTLELGDSALYLCASSLLSPPGTGNEKLFFGSGTQLSVL.

This clone appeared many times. This rearrangement joins TRBV4-1 to TRBJ2-3; the D gene could be TRBD1 or TRBD2 (5 bases each). This CDR3 has 17 residues. Germline V gene data show CDR1 as MGHRA and CDR2 as YSYEKL. V was trimmed by 5 bases and J by 0 bases, leaving 18 bases between them. The CDR3: CASSDVGAITSTDTQYF. CDR3 in DNA: TGCGCCAGCAGCGACGTCGGGGCGATTACTAGCACAGATACGCAGTATTTT.

Of note for this clone: A read error may account for a junction end that differs from germline. V is TRBV11-2 and J is TRBJ2-7; D is undetermined. Germline assignment: CDR1 SGHAT and CDR2 FQNNGV. The CDR3 extends over 14 amino acids. CDR3 residues: CAGSRTRPLGEQYF. CDR3 nucleotide sequence: TGTGCCGGCAGCCGCACCAGGCCTTTGGGGGAGCAGTACTTC.

The chain recombines TRBV28 with TRBJ2-1; D not certain. The germline CDR1 and CDR2 sequences are MDHEN and SYDVKM. The V gene lost 6 bases and the J gene lost 1 base, with 7 bases spanning the gap. The CDR3 is 13 amino acids. The CDR3 spells CASSSASYNEQFF. In DNA form, the CDR3 reads TGTGCCAGCAGCTCGGCTTCCTACAATGAGCAGTTCTTC.

The rearrangement uses TRBV7-9 and TRBJ2-1, with D perhaps TRBD1 or TRBD2 (5 bases each). The germline V gene encodes CDR1 SEHNR and CDR2 FQNEAQ (reference sequence). Trimming shortened V by 5 bases and J by 7 bases, and 15 bases separated the two germline ends. This CDR3 spans 14 amino acids. CDR3 in amino acids: CASSPQEGLNEQFF. CDR3 DNA sequence: TGTGCCAGCAGCCCGCAAGAGGGGTTAAATGAGCAGTTCTTC.